The 27 T cell receptor beta chains below all came from one sample that was sequenced in a study of patients and donors after allogeneic stem cell transplantation. In TCRdb, the RT-PCR reads were re-called with MiXCR into one record per CDR3 protein. The sample records 920,000 or so distinct CDR3 sequences, about a sixth being singletons. Sequenced sample: blood, either unsorted or a sorted T cell fraction (not recorded which). The receptors were gathered from a human donor who was either an allogeneic HSCT recipient or a stem cell or donor lymphocyte infusion donor (not recorded which). It is not recorded whose cells these are; they may come from a transplant donor.

This clonotype has just a few counts. The chain carries TRBV6-1 and TRBJ2-5; D unresolved. CDR1 and CDR2 (germline): MNHNS, SASEGT. V was shortened by 7 bases and J by 1 base, with 13 bases between the two germline ends. The CDR3 extends over 14 amino acids. This CDR3 is CASTLRAVQETQYF. The CDR3 DNA reads TGTGCCAGCACTTTACGGGCGGTCCAAGAGACCCAGTACTTC.

This clonotype was counted only a few times. The chain couples TRBV4-2 to TRBJ1-4; 7 positions match TRBD1. This CDR3 contains 16 residues. Trimming at V came to 0 bases and at J to 7 bases, leaving 8 bases not matched to a gene. Germline V CDR1 and CDR2: LGHNA, YNFKEQ. DNA of the CDR3: TGTGCCAGCAGCCAAGATCAGACAGGGTTTTTTGAAAAACTGTTTTTT. Translated, it gives CASSQDQTGFFEKLFF.

The table lists this clonotype with a few counts. This chain joins TRBV7-9 and TRBJ2-5; D is perhaps TRBD2 (6 bases). The CDR3 spans 17 residues. Germline CDR1 SEHNR, CDR2 FQNEAQ (reference sequence). V was cut by 4 bases and J by 5 bases, with 23 bases left in between. CDR3 nucleotide sequence: TGTGCCAGCAGCTCGAATCGGGGCGGAACTAGCTTGGAGACCCAGTACTTC. It specifies CASSSNRGGTSLETQYF.

There are a few counts of this clonotype. The chain links TRBV9 to TRBJ2-5; no clear D gene. Germline V gene sequence: CDR1 SGDLS, CDR2 YYNGEE. V was cut by 3 bases and J by 7 bases, with 25 bases left in between. The CDR3 runs to 17 residues. The CDR3 here is CASSAHQLSEIPVTQYF. The CDR3 DNA sequence: TGTGCCAGCAGCGCTCATCAGCTGTCCGAGATCCCTGTGACCCAGTACTTC.

This clonotype came up once. The chain uses TRBV6-1 and TRBJ2-6; D is ambiguous. The CDR3 contains 14 residues. With 6 bases removed from V and 4 bases from J, the gap between germline ends came to 10 bases. Germline V gene sequence: CDR1 MNHNS, CDR2 SASEGT. The CDR3 nucleotides read TGTGCCAGCAGCCGACCACTGGGGGCCAACGTCCTGACTTTC. Its protein is CASSRPLGANVLTF.

The chain combines TRBV10-3 with TRBJ1-2; 7 bases are a match to TRBD1. The V gene's germline CDR1 is ENHRY and CDR2 SYGVKD. V lost 2 bases, J lost 4 bases, and 7 bases stayed unmatched. This CDR3 region has 15 residues. The CDR3 here is CAISEPTTGTYGYTF. CDR3 sequence (DNA): TGTGCCATCAGTGAGCCTACGACAGGGACCTATGGCTACACCTTC.

The CDR3 DNA sequence: TGTGCCAGCAGTGAAGCGTGGGCTTTCTTT. Residues: CASSEAWAFF. The chain links TRBV6-1 to TRBJ1-1; D gene ambiguous. The germline V gene encodes CDR1 MNHNS and CDR2 SASEGT. With 0 bases removed from V and 11 bases from J, the gap between germline ends came to 4 bases. The CDR3 spans 10 residues.

This chain's CDR3 is CAWSAGRVSTEAFF. The CDR3 region has the DNA TGTGCCTGGAGTGCAGGAAGGGTTAGCACTGAAGCTTTCTTT. V gene TRBV30 combines with J gene TRBJ1-1; D remains ambiguous. This CDR3 has 14 residues. Per germline, CDR1 GTSNPN and CDR2 SVGIG (reference sequence). Trimming took 1 base from V and 4 from J, leaving 13 bases between them.

This clonotype was counted only a few times. The gene calls are TRBV7-2 and TRBJ1-5, with D hard to call. The CDR3 is made up of 14 amino acids. Germline V lookup: CDR1 SGHTA, CDR2 FQGNSA. V lost 2 bases and J 1 base, leaving 6 bases between the germline ends. CDR3 sequence: CASSLTQSNQPQHF. CDR3 bases: TGTGCCAGCAGCTTAACACAGAGCAATCAGCCCCAGCATTTT.

The chain has TRBV28 and TRBJ2-2; a possible D gene is TRBD1 (6 bases). The CDR3 sequence is 13 residues long. CDR1 and CDR2 from the germline V gene are MDHEN and SYDVKM. Trimming removed 3 bases at V and 6 bases at J, with 8 bases between. In DNA form, the CDR3 reads TGTGCCAGCAGTTTCAGGGGCCCCGGGGAGCTGTTTTTT. Its translation is CASSFRGPGELFF.

Here the CDR3 reads CASTQGIRFNEQFF. CDR3 sequence (DNA): TGTGCCAGCACCCAGGGGATCCGCTTCAATGAGCAGTTCTTC. The chain has TRBV6-2 or TRBV6-3 and TRBJ2-1, with a possible D match to TRBD1 (6 bases). CDR1 MNHEY and CDR2 SVGEGT come from the germline V gene. This CDR3 has 14 residues. V was cut by 7 bases and J by 6 bases, with 16 bases left in between.

This chain links TRBV3-1 with TRBJ1-2, with 7 nucleotides matching TRBD1. The CDR3 is made up of 12 amino acids. Per germline, CDR1 LGHDT and CDR2 YNNKEL (reference sequence). V was pared by 4 bases and J by 7 bases, with 3 bases of the junction left unmatched. DNA of the CDR3: TGTGCCAGCAGCCTAAGACAGGGTGGCTACACCTTC. This translates into CASSLRQGGYTF.

In its sample, this clonotype was seen a few times. V and J are TRBV12-3 or TRBV12-4 and TRBJ2-7; possibly TRBD1 or TRBD2 for D (5 bases each). This CDR3 spans 15 amino acids. Between the trimmed V and J ends, which lost 5 bases and 2 bases, there was a span of 16 bases. CDR3 region: CASSITRGLPYEQYF. The CDR3 nucleotides read TGTGCCAGCAGTATCACTAGGGGTCTTCCCTACGAGCAGTACTTC.

The chain links TRBV11-1 to TRBJ2-3; 9 nucleotides agree with TRBD1. This CDR3 region has 18 residues. V lost 1 base, J lost 4 bases, and 12 bases stayed unmatched. The germline gives CDR1 SGHAT, CDR2 FQDESV (reference sequence). The CDR3 DNA sequence: TGTGCCAGCAGCTTAGGATATTGGGACAGGGCTTACGCAGATACGCAGTATTTT. This codes for CASSLGYWDRAYADTQYF.

V gene TRBV12-3 or TRBV12-4 combines with J gene TRBJ2-1, with no clear D. Trimming cost V 6 bases and J 6 bases, with 9 bases left between them. The CDR3 is 12 amino acids. The CDR3 loop is CASSPGPNEQFF. The CDR3 nucleotides are TGTGCCAGCAGCCCCGGGCCCAATGAGCAGTTCTTC.

This clonotype was recorded once. The rearrangement uses TRBV21-1 and TRBJ2-7; no check of the table's D call, TRBD2, against the DNA was made. TRBV21-1 is deemed a pseudogene. CDR3 length: 16 amino acids. The CDR3 DNA reads as TGTGCCAGCAGCAAAGTTGACGGGAGTAGGACCTACGAGCAGTACTTC. Encoded protein: CASSKVDGSRTYEQYF.

This clonotype was detected only a few times. The chain joins TRBV10-3 to TRBJ2-2; tentative D call: TRBD2 (5 bases). The CDR3 has 19 amino acids. V lost 0 bases and J 0 bases, leaving 17 bases between the germline ends. Germline CDR1 and CDR2: ENHRY and SYGVKD. CDR3 sequence reads: CAISESVIGVTTNTGELFF. CDR3 in DNA: TGTGCCATCAGTGAGTCAGTAATCGGGGTAACTACGAACACCGGGGAGCTGTTTTTT.

This clonotype showed up just a few times. The rearrangement uses TRBV12-3 or TRBV12-4 and TRBJ2-1; 9 bases fit TRBD2. This CDR3 has 17 amino acids. V gave up 7 bases and J gave up 4 bases; unmatched junction bases: 14. CDR3 residues: CASTGQGKTSGYNEQFF. CDR3 nucleotides: TGTGCCAGCACCGGGCAGGGGAAAACTAGCGGGTACAATGAGCAGTTCTTC.

The gene calls are TRBV19 and TRBJ1-5, with 10 bases that match TRBD1. Germline-derived CDR1 and CDR2 are LNHDA and SQIVND (reference sequence). The CDR3 is 16 amino acids. V lost 1 base, J lost 4 bases, and 4 bases stayed unmatched. In DNA form, the CDR3 reads TGTGCCAGTAGTATAGGCCTGGGACAGGGGAATCAGCCCCAGCATTTT. As protein: CASSIGLGQGNQPQHF. The full variable domain, completed using reference TRBV19 and TRBJ1-5, is DGGITQSPKYLFRKEGQNVTLSCEQNLNHDAMYWYRQDPGQGLRLIYYSQIVNDFQKGDIAEGYSVSREKKESFPLTVTSAQKNPTAFYLCASSIGLGQGNQPQHFGDGTRLSIL.

There are a few counts of this clonotype. This chain connects TRBV24-1 to TRBJ2-7, with 7 bases fitting TRBD1. V shed 3 bases, J shed 2 bases, and the junction held 9 bases outside the gene matches. The CDR3 has 16 residues. Per germline, CDR1 KGHDR and CDR2 SFDVKD. CDR3 protein: CATSDPTGERPYEQYF. The CDR3 DNA reads TGTGCCACCAGTGATCCTACAGGGGAGCGCCCCTACGAGCAGTACTTC.

The chain employs TRBV24-1 and TRBJ2-1; 7 bases align to TRBD1. The CDR3 loop spans 14 amino acids. The junction had 8 bases not matched to a gene; V was cut back by 5 bases and J by 8 bases. Germline lookup yields CDR1 KGHDR and CDR2 SFDVKD. CDR3 amino acids: CATSAPQGIHEQFF. CDR3 sequence (DNA): TGTGCCACCAGTGCTCCACAGGGGATCCATGAGCAGTTCTTC.

In this sample, this clonotype turned up a few times. This chain uses TRBV10-3 with TRBJ2-1; the match to TRBD1 covers 7 bases. CDR3 size: 13 residues. Germline V CDR1 and CDR2: ENHRY, SYGVKD. V lost 2 bases and J lost 5; bases outside the gene matches: 0. The CDR3 DNA is TGTGCCATCAGTGAGACAGGGGACAATGAGCAGTTCTTC. It encodes CAISETGDNEQFF.

This clonotype was seen once. Since a much larger clone is just one base distant, this may be a read error. V is TRBV27 and J is TRBJ2-1; D is unclear. The germline CDR1 and CDR2 sequences are MNHEY and SMNVEV (reference sequence). The CDR3 contains 11 residues. The ends were cut back, 3 bases at V and 9 bases at J, with 6 bases in the middle. CDR3 DNA sequence: TGTGCCAGCAGTTTCTGGGGTGAGCAGTTCTTC. This codes for CASSFWGEQFF.

The rearrangement uses TRBV6-2 or TRBV6-3 and TRBJ1-5; D is perhaps TRBD1 (5 bases). Trimming removed 6 bases at V and 1 base at J, with 16 bases between. In germline, CDR1 is MNHEY, CDR2 SVGEGT. CDR3 length: 16 amino acids. CDR3 loop: CASSPTPDRSNQPQHF. CDR3 DNA sequence: TGTGCCAGCAGCCCAACCCCCGACAGAAGCAATCAGCCCCAGCATTTT.

The gene calls are TRBV18 and TRBJ2-7; possibly TRBD2 for D (7 bases). The CDR3 totals 18 residues. The V end was cut by 6 bases, the J end by 6 bases, with 30 bases between. The V gene's germline CDR1 is KGHSH and CDR2 LQKENI. The CDR3 loop is CASSPRSASGRLGGEQYF. CDR3 DNA: TGTGCCAGCTCCCCCCGATCGGCTAGCGGAAGATTAGGGGGCGAGCAGTACTTC. The variable domain in full, with the rest retrieved from reference TRBV18 and TRBJ2-7, is NAGVMQNPRHLVRRRGQEARLRCSPMKGHSHVYWYRQLPEEGLKFMVYLQKENIIDESGMPKERFSAEFPKEGPSILRIQQVVRGDSAAYFCASSPRSASGRLGGEQYFGPGTRLTVT.

This clonotype was picked up a small number of times. The genes are TRBV2 and TRBJ1-1; 8 bases are a match to TRBD1. V shed 4 bases, J shed 8 bases, and the junction held 9 bases outside the gene matches. The germline CDR1 and CDR2 sequences are SNHLY and FYNNEI. CDR3 length: 14 amino acids. The CDR3 sequence: CASSVDRANREAFF. The CDR3 DNA reads TGTGCCAGCAGTGTGGACAGGGCGAACCGAGAAGCTTTCTTT.

The chain couples TRBV5-1 to TRBJ1-5, with a tentative D call TRBD1 (6 bases). Per germline, CDR1 SGHRS and CDR2 YFSETQ. The V end lost 0 bases, the J end lost 6 bases, and 10 bases lay between the germline ends. The CDR3 length is 14 residues. The CDR3 loop reads CASSLVTGTQPQHF. CDR3 in DNA: TGCGCCAGCAGCTTGGTAACAGGGACTCAGCCCCAGCATTTT. Filled out from reference TRBV5-1 and TRBJ1-5, the complete variable domain reads KAGVTQTPRYLIKTRGQQVTLSCSPISGHRSVSWYQQTPGQGLQFLFEYFSETQRNKGNFPGRFSGRQFSNSRSEMNVSTLELGDSALYLCASSLVTGTQPQHFGDGTRLSIL.